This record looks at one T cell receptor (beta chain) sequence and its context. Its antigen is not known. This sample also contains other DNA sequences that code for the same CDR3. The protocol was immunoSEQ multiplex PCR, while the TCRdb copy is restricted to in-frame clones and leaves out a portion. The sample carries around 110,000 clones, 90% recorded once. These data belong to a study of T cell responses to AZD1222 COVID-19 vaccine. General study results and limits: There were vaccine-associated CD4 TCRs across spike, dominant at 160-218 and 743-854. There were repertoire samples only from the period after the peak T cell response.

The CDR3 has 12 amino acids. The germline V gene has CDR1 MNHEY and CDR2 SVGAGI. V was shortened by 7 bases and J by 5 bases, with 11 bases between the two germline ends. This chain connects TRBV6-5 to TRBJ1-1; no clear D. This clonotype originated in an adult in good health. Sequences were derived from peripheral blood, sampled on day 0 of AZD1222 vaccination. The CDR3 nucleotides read TGTGCCAGCACCATCCGAGGAACTGAAGCTTTCTTT. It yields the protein CASTIRGTEAFF.